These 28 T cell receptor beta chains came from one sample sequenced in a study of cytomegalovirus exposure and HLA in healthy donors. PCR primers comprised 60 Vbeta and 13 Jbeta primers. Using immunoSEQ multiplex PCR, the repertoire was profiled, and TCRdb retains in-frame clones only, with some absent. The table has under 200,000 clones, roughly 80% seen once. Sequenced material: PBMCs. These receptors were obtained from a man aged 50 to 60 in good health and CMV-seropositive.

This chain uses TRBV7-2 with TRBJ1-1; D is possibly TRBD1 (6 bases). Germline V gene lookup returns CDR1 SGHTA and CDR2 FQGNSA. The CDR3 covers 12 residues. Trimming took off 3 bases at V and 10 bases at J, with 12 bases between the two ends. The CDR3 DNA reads TGTGCCAGCAGCTTGATGGGGGCTCGAGCTTTCTTT. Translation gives CASSLMGARAFF. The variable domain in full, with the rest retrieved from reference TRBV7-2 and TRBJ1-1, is GAGVSQSPSNKVTEKGKDVELRCDPISGHTALYWYRQSLGQGLEFLIYFQGNSAPDKSGLPSDRFSAERTGGSVSTLTIQRTQQEDSAVYLCASSLMGARAFFGQGTRLTVV.

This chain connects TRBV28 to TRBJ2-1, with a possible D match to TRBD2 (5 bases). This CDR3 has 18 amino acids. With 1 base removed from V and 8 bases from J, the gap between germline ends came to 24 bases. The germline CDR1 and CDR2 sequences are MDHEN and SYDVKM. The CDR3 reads CASSLSPLGMAERDEQFF. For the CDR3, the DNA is TGTGCCAGCAGTTTATCCCCCCTGGGCATGGCGGAGAGGGATGAGCAGTTCTTC.

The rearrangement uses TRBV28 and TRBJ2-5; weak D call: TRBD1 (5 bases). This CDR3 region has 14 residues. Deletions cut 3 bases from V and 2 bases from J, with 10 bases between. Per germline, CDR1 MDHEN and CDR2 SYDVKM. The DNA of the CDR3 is TGTGCCAGCAGTTTTCCCAGGGTTCAAGAGACCCAGTACTTC. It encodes CASSFPRVQETQYF.

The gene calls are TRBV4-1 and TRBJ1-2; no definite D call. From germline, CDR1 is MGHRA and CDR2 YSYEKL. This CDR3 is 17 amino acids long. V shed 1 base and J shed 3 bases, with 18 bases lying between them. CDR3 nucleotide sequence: TGCGCCAGCAGCCAAGTACCCCTGAGCGGGATGGACTATGGCTACACCTTC. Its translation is CASSQVPLSGMDYGYTF.

CDR3 residues: CSVDSYPGQGVNEQFF. CDR3 in DNA: TGCAGCGTTGATTCCTATCCGGGACAGGGAGTGAATGAGCAGTTCTTC. The chain carries TRBV29-1 and TRBJ2-1, with 9 bases fitting TRBD1. With V trimmed by 3 bases and J by 7 bases, 13 bases remained unmatched. The germline CDR1 and CDR2 sequences are SQVTM and ANQGSEA. The CDR3 runs to 16 residues.

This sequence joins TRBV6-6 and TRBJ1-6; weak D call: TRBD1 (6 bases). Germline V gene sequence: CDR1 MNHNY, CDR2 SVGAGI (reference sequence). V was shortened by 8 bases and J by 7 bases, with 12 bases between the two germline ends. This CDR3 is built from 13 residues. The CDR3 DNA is TGTGCCAGCCTGGACAGCAACAATTCACCCCTCCACTTT. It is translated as CASLDSNNSPLHF.

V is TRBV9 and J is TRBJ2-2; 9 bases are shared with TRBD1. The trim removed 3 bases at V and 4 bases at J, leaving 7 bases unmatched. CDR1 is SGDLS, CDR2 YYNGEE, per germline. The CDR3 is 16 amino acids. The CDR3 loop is CASSDEQGASTGELFF. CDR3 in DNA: TGTGCCAGCAGCGATGAACAGGGGGCAAGCACCGGGGAGCTGTTTTTT.

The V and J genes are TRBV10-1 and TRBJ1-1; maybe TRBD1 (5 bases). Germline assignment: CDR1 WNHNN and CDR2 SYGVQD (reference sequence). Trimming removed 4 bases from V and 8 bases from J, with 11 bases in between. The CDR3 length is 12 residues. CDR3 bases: TGCGCCAGCAGTGCCGCAGGGTCAGAAGCTTTCTTT. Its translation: CASSAAGSEAFF.

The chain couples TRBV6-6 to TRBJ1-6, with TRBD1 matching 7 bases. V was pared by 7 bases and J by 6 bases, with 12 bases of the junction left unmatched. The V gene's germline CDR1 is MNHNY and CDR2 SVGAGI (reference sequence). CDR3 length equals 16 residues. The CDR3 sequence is CASTPEGRQGNSPLHF. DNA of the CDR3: TGTGCCAGCACCCCCGAGGGGAGACAGGGTAATTCACCCCTCCACTTT.

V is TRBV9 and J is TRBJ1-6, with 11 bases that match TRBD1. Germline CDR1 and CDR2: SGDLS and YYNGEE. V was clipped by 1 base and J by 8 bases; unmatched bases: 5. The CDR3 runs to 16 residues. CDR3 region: CASSVTPGQGDSPLHF. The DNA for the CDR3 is TGTGCCAGCAGCGTAACTCCGGGACAGGGGGATTCACCCCTCCACTTT.

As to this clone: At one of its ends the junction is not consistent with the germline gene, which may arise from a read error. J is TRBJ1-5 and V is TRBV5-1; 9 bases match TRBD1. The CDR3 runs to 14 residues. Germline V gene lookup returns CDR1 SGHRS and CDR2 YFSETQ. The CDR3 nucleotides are TGTGCCAGCAGCATCAGACAGGGGGATCAGCCCCAGCATTTT. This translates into CASSIRQGDQPQHF.

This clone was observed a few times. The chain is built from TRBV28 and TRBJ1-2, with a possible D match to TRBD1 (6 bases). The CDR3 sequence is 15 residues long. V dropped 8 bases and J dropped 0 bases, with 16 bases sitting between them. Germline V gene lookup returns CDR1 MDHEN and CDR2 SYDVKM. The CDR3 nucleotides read TGTGCCAGCTATGGGCAGGGGAAGGCTAACTATGGCTACACCTTC. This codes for CASYGQGKANYGYTF.

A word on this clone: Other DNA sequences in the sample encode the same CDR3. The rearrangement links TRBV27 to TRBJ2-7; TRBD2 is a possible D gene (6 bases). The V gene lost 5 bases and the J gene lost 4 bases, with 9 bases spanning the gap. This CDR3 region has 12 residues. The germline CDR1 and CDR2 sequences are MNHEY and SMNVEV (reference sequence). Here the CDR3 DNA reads TGTGCCAGCAGTAGGCGGGGTTACGAGCAGTACTTC. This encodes CASSRRGYEQYF.

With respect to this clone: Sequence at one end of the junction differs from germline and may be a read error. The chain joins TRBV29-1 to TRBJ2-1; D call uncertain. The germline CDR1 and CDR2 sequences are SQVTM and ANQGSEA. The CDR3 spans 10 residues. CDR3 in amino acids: CSVSDNEHFF. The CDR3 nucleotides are TGCAGCGTCAGTGACAATGAGCACTTCTTC.

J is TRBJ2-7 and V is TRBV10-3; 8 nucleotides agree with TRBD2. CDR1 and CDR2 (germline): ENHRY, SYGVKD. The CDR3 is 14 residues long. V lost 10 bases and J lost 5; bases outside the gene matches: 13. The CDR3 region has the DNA TGTGCCACGACCCCCACCGGGGGGGCACACGAGCAGTACTTC. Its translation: CATTPTGGAHEQYF.

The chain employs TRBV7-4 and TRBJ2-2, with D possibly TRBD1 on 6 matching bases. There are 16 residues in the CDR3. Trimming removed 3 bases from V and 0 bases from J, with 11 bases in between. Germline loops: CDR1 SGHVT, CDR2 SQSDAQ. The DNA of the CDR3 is TGTGCCAGCAGCTTCTTCGGGACAACGAACACCGGGGAGCTGTTTTTT. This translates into CASSFFGTTNTGELFF.

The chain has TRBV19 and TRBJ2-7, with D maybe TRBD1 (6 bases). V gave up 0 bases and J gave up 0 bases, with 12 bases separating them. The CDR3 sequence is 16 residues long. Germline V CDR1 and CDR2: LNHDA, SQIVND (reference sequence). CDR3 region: CASSIDSTGYSYEQYF. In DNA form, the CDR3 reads TGTGCCAGTAGTATAGATTCGACAGGCTACTCCTACGAGCAGTACTTC.

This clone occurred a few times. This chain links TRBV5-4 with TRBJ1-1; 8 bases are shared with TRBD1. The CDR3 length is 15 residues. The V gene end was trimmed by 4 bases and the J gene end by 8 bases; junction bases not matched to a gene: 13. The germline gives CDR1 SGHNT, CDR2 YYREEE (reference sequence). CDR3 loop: CASSEWTGTGSEAFF. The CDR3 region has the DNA TGTGCCAGCAGCGAATGGACCGGGACAGGAAGCGAAGCTTTCTTT.

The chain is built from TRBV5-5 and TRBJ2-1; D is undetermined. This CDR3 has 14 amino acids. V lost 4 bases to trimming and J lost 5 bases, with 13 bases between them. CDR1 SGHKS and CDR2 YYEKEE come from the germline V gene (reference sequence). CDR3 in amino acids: CASSVSALHNEQFF. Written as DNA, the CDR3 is TGTGCCAGCAGCGTTTCAGCGCTTCACAATGAGCAGTTCTTC. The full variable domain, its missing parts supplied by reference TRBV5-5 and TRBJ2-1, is DAGVTQSPTHLIKTRGQQVTLRCSPISGHKSVSWYQQVLGQGPQFIFQYYEKEERGRGNFPDRFSARQFPNYSSELNVNALLLGDSALYLCASSVSALHNEQFFGPGTRLTVL.

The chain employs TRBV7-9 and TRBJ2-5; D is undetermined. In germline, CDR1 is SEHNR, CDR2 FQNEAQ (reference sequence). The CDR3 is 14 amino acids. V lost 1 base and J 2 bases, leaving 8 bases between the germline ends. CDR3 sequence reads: CASSLGPWQETQYF. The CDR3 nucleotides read TGTGCCAGCAGCTTAGGGCCCTGGCAAGAGACCCAGTACTTC.

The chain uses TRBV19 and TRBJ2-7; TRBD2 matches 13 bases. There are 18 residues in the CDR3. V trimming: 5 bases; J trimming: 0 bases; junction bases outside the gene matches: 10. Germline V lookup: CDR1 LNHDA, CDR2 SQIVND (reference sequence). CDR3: CASSGPRLAGGSSYEQYF. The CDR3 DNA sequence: TGTGCCAGTAGTGGGCCCAGACTAGCGGGGGGAAGCTCCTACGAGCAGTACTTC.

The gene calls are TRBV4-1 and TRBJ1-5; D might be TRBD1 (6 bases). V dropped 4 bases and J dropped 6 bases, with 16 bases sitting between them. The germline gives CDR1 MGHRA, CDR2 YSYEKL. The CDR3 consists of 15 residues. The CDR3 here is CASSPYRVGGQPQHF. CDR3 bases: TGCGCCAGCAGCCCGTACAGGGTCGGCGGTCAGCCCCAGCATTTT.

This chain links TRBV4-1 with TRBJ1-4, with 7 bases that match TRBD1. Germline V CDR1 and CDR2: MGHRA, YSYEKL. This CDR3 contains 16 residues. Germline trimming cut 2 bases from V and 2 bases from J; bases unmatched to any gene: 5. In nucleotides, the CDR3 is TGCGCCAGCAGCCAACGACCAGGGGGGACTAATGAAAAACTGTTTTTT. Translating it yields CASSQRPGGTNEKLFF.

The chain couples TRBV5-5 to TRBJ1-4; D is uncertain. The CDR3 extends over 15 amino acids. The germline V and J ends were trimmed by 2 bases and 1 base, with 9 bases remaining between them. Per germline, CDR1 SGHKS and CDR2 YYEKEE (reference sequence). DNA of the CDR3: TGTGCCAGCAGCTTAAGTGGCCTAACTAATGAAAAACTGTTTTTT. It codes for CASSLSGLTNEKLFF.

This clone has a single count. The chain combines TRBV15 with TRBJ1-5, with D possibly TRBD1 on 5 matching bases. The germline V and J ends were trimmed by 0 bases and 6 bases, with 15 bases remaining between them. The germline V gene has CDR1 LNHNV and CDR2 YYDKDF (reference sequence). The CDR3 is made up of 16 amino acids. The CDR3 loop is CATSREGRPWGQPQHF. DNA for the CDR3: TGTGCCACCAGCAGAGAGGGGCGCCCCTGGGGTCAGCCCCAGCATTTT.

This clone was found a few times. The CDR3 bases are TGTGCCAGCAGCTCGGGACTGGTCGATACGCAGTATTTT. This codes for CASSSGLVDTQYF. This sequence joins TRBV5-8 and TRBJ2-3; perhaps TRBD2 as D (6 bases). V shed 3 bases and J shed 6 bases, with 11 bases lying between them. The CDR3 is made up of 13 amino acids. Germline V gene data show CDR1 as SGHTS and CDR2 as YDEGEE. The whole variable domain, remainder taken from reference TRBV5-8 and TRBJ2-3, is EAGVTQSPTHLIKTRGQQATLRCSPISGHTSVYWYQQALGLGLQFLLWYDEGEERNRGNFPPRFSGRQFPNYSSELNVNALELEDSALYLCASSSGLVDTQYFGPGTRLTVL.

In nucleotides, the CDR3 is TGTGCCAGCAGCTTACAAGGGACAGGGGTCCACGAGCAGTACTTC. This sequence encodes CASSLQGTGVHEQYF. V is TRBV7-2 and J is TRBJ2-7; TRBD1 matches 10 bases. Germline-derived CDR1 and CDR2 are SGHTA and FQGNSA. The CDR3 has 15 amino acids. V was clipped by 2 bases and J by 5 bases; unmatched bases: 6. Full variable domain (remainder filled in from reference TRBV7-2 and TRBJ2-7): GAGVSQSPSNKVTEKGKDVELRCDPISGHTALYWYRQSLGQGLEFLIYFQGNSAPDKSGLPSDRFSAERTGGSVSTLTIQRTQQEDSAVYLCASSLQGTGVHEQYFGPGTRLTVT.

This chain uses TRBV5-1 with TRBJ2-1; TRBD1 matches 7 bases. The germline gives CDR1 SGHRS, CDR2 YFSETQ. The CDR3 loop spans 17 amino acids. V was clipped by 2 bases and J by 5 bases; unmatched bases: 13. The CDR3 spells CASSFFPGQRIHNEQFF. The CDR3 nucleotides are TGCGCCAGCAGCTTTTTCCCGGGACAGAGAATTCACAATGAGCAGTTCTTC.